The 12 T cell receptor beta chains reported below all come from one sample, sequenced in a study of shared clonotypes between healthy human individuals. TCRdb's copy holds only in-frame clones and misses some; the assay was immunoSEQ multiplex PCR. The table includes roughly 890,000 clones, 92% detected once. Naivety among CD8 cells was defined by CD45RO negativity and positive CCR7 selection, thereby excluding terminally differentiated effector memory CD45RA+ cells. Sequencing was done on a sample of naive CD8+ T cells sorted from blood. The source of these receptors is a man under 40 in good health.

This clone was recorded once. V is TRBV28 and J is TRBJ2-1; 16 bases match TRBD2. V trimming: 1 base; J trimming: 4 bases; junction bases outside the gene matches: 7. CDR1 and CDR2 (germline): MDHEN, SYDVKM. There are 19 residues in the CDR3. The CDR3 loop reads CASSLYEWGLAGGYNEQFF. The CDR3 DNA reads TGTGCCAGCAGTTTATATGAGTGGGGACTAGCGGGAGGGTACAATGAGCAGTTCTTC.

Details on this clone: Other DNA sequences of this sample code for an identical CDR3. CDR3: CASSLARGEETQYF. CDR3 in DNA: TGTGCCAGCAGCTTAGCGCGAGGGGAAGAGACCCAGTACTTC. This chain joins TRBV7-9 and TRBJ2-5, with D perhaps matching TRBD1 or TRBD2 (5 bases each). The CDR3 contains 14 residues. The V end lost 0 bases, the J end lost 3 bases, and 8 bases lay between the germline ends. Germline V lookup: CDR1 SEHNR, CDR2 FQNEAQ (reference sequence).

The V and J genes are TRBV18 and TRBJ2-2, with D unclear. The CDR3 runs 14 residues. The germline V and J ends were trimmed by 5 bases and 2 bases, with 9 bases remaining between them. Germline loops: CDR1 KGHSH, CDR2 LQKENI. The CDR3 DNA is TGTGCCAGCTCAAGGTCCAGTAACACCGGGGAGCTGTTTTTT. Protein product: CASSRSSNTGELFF. The full variable domain, with the rest looked up from reference TRBV18 and TRBJ2-2, is NAGVMQNPRHLVRRRGQEARLRCSPMKGHSHVYWYRQLPEEGLKFMVYLQKENIIDESGMPKERFSAEFPKEGPSILRIQQVVRGDSAAYFCASSRSSNTGELFFGEGSRLTVL.

The rearrangement joins TRBV27 to TRBJ1-5; possible D gene TRBD1, 5 bases. The CDR3 is 15 amino acids. Trimming cost V 8 bases and J 2 bases, with 16 bases left between them. Germline-derived CDR1 and CDR2 are MNHEY and SMNVEV (reference sequence). The CDR3 spells CASRGRGLGNQPQHF. The DNA for the CDR3 is TGTGCCAGCCGTGGAAGGGGCCTCGGCAATCAGCCCCAGCATTTT.

This clone was observed once. V is TRBV5-1 and J is TRBJ2-1; 8 bases map to TRBD2. The V gene end was trimmed by 4 bases and the J gene end by 10 bases; junction bases not matched to a gene: 16. The germline gives CDR1 SGHRS, CDR2 YFSETQ. This CDR3 spans 16 amino acids. The CDR3 nucleotides read TGCGCCAGCAGCGAAGTAGCGGGAACCTTCAATGAGGAGCAGTTCTTC. It encodes CASSEVAGTFNEEQFF.

This clone was detected only once. The rearrangement joins TRBV7-3 to TRBJ2-3, with D possibly matching TRBD1 (6 bases). The CDR3 loop spans 14 amino acids. CDR1 SGHTA and CDR2 FQGTGA come from the germline V gene. V was clipped by 4 bases and J by 0 bases, with 8 bases between them. The CDR3 DNA follows: TGTGCCAGCAGCTCTACAGGGAGCACAGATACGCAGTATTTT. Encoded protein: CASSSTGSTDTQYF. Supplemented by reference TRBV7-3 and TRBJ2-3, the full variable domain reads GAGVSQTPSNKVTEKGKYVELRCDPISGHTALYWYRQSLGQGPEFLIYFQGTGAADDSGLPNDRFFAVRPEGSVSTLKIQRTERGDSAVYLCASSSTGSTDTQYFGPGTRLTVL.

V usage is TRBV6-5 and J usage is TRBJ2-1; no reliable D call. CDR1 MNHEY and CDR2 SVGAGI come from the germline V gene. Between the trimmed V and J ends, which lost 0 bases and 2 bases, there was a span of 8 bases. The CDR3 extends over 15 amino acids. Here the CDR3 DNA reads TGTGCCAGCAGTTACTCCACGACGGCCTACAATGAGCAGTTCTTC. Encoded protein: CASSYSTTAYNEQFF.

The rearrangement uses TRBV12-5 and TRBJ1-2, with TRBD1 matching 11 bases. Germline V gene lookup returns CDR1 LGHNT and CDR2 FRNRAP. V shed 6 bases and J 6 bases; nucleotides not matched to a gene: 0. There are 12 residues in the CDR3. The CDR3 reads CASGGQGDGYTF. The DNA for the CDR3 is TGTGCTAGTGGGGGACAGGGGGATGGCTACACCTTC.

The DNA of the CDR3 is TGTGCCAGCAGCTTAGTCACATCAAGTCGCCCGGATGAGCAGTTCTTC. This gives the protein CASSLVTSSRPDEQFF. This chain links TRBV7-7 with TRBJ2-1; D is ambiguous. The CDR3 has 16 residues. V was cut by 1 base and J by 8 bases, with 18 bases left in between. CDR1 SSHAT and CDR2 FNYEAQ come from the germline V gene (reference sequence). Full variable domain (remainder filled in from reference TRBV7-7 and TRBJ2-1): GAGVSQSPRYKVTKRGQDVTLRCDPISSHATLYWYQQALGQGPEFLTYFNYEAQPDKSGLPSDRFSAERPEGSISTLTIQRTEQRDSAMYRCASSLVTSSRPDEQFFGPGTRLTVL.

The rearrangement joins TRBV7-8 to TRBJ2-7, with TRBD2 identical over 9 bases. V dropped 6 bases and J dropped 3; count of bases not matched to a gene: 6. Germline assignment: CDR1 SGHVS and CDR2 FQNEAQ. The CDR3 extends over 14 amino acids. In DNA form, the CDR3 reads TGTGCCAGCAGTCCTAGCGGGAAGGTCTACGAGCAGTACTTC. It translates to CASSPSGKVYEQYF.

This sequence joins TRBV5-1 and TRBJ1-1; no firm D call. The CDR3 length is 16 residues. From germline, CDR1 is SGHRS and CDR2 YFSETQ. The V and J ends lost 0 bases and 2 bases respectively, with 14 bases between them. CDR3 region: CASSLALAGTNTEAFF. CDR3 coding DNA: TGCGCCAGCAGCTTGGCCTTGGCAGGAACTAACACTGAAGCTTTCTTT. Supplemented by reference TRBV5-1 and TRBJ1-1, the full variable domain reads KAGVTQTPRYLIKTRGQQVTLSCSPISGHRSVSWYQQTPGQGLQFLFEYFSETQRNKGNFPGRFSGRQFSNSRSEMNVSTLELGDSALYLCASSLALAGTNTEAFFGQGTRLTVV.

V gene TRBV27 combines with J gene TRBJ2-1; D gene unclear. There are 14 residues in the CDR3. Germline CDR1 MNHEY, CDR2 SMNVEV (reference sequence). V dropped 6 bases and J dropped 10 bases, with 19 bases sitting between them. The CDR3 sequence is CASSQSGGKTEQFF. CDR3 nucleotides: TGTGCCAGCAGCCAAAGTGGTGGGAAAACCGAGCAGTTCTTC.